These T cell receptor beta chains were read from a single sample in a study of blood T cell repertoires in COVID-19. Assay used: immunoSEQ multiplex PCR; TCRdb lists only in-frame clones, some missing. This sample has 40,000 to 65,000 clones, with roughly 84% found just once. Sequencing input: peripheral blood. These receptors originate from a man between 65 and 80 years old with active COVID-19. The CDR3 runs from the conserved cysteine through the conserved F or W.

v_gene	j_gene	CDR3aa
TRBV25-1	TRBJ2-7	CASSENQGTGYEQYF
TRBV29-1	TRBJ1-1	CSVEETGMNTEAFF
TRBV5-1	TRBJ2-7	CASSLPGVHEQYF
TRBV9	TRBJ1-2	CASNPGQGNYGYTF
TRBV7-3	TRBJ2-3	CASSPSGGVNTQYF
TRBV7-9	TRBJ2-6	CANPLGVQGSGANVLTF
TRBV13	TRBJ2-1	CASSPAGTSADDEQFF
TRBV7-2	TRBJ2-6	CASSLQGGVSGANVLTF
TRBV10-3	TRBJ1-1	CAIIPEENTEAFF
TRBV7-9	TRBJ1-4	CASSSGQGWEKLFF
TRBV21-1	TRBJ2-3	CASSGHRGYTDTQYF
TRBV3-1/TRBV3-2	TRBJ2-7	CASSLQGFEQYF
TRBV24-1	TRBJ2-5	CATSEGDRGQRGTQYF
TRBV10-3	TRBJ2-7	CAISDRDRPPYEQYF
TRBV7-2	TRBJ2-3	CASSRSPRLSGDTQYF
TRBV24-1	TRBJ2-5	CATSGVRGETQYF
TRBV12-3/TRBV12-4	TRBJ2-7	CASKQGARHEQYF
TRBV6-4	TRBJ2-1	CASSVAGGRNEQFF
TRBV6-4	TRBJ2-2	CASSETSGAGTGELFF
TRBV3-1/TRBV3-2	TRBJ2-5	CASSQGLAGVETQYF
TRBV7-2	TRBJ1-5	CASSFDRGVGPQHF
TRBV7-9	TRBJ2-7	CASSGGTGTYEQYF
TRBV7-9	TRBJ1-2	CASSLGQGYGYTF
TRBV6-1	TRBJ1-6	CASSEIGVTYNSPLHF
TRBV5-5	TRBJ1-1	CASSFAEGTVTEAFF
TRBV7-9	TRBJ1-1	CASSLGGGMNTEAFF
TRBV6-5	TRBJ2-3	CASSQDRSTDTQYF
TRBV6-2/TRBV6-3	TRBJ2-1	CASSSRDWRNEQFF
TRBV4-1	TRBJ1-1	CASRGGSMNTEAFF
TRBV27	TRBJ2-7	CASSAGTGEYEQYF
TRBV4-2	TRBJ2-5	CASSQERGGQETQYF
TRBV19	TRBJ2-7	CASSIGGTYEQYF
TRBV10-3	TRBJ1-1	CAMTTAMNTEAFF
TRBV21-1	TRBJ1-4	CASSKRGLTNEKLFF
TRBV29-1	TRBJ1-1	CSVYEQGMTEAFF
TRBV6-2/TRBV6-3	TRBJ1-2	CASSYTGDTSGYTF
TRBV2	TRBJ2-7	CAKSQADSYEQYF
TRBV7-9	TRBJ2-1	CASSPHRTSGDNEQFF
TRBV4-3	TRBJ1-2	CASSQDWQVGTYGYTF
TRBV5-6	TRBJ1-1	CASSLQISAEAFF
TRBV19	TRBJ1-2	CASSIDRNRVLYGYTF
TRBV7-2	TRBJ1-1	CASSLAVTTNTEAFF
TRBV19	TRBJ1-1	CASSIEALNTEAFF
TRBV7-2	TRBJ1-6	CASSLGGGLYNSPLHF
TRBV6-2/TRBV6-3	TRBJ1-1	CASSGTGGLVWNTEAFF
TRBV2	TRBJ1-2	CATKRGGFGYGYTF
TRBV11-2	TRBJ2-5	CASSRGTSEGETQYF
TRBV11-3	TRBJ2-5	CASSLEALTSGGEDQETQYF
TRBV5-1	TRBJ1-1	CASSLAGQGADTEAFF
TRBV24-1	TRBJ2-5	CATSDPGGDGETQYF
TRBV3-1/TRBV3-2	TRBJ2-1	CASSQATHEQFF